This passage covers 10 T cell receptor beta chains from one sample sequenced in a study of blood T cell repertoires in COVID-19. Profiled with immunoSEQ multiplex PCR; TCRdb holds only in-frame clones, not every one. The sample includes roughly 290,000 clones, about 89% of them seen just once. The specimen sequenced was peripheral blood. These receptors originate from a woman in her sixties with acute or convalescent COVID-19.

The chain has TRBV5-6 and TRBJ1-4, with 9 nucleotides matching TRBD1. The CDR3 spans 16 residues. Unmatched junction bases numbered 4, after V lost 0 bases and J lost 4 bases. From germline, CDR1 is SGHDT and CDR2 YYEEEE. The CDR3: CASSLGGTGRNEKLFF. The CDR3 region has the DNA TGTGCCAGCAGCTTGGGGGGGACAGGGCGTAATGAAAAACTGTTTTTT.

This chain links TRBV9 with TRBJ2-3, with unresolved D. Germline V lookup: CDR1 SGDLS, CDR2 YYNGEE. The length of the CDR3 is 14 residues. Trimming took 0 bases from V and 5 from J, leaving 10 bases between them. Here the CDR3 DNA reads TGTGCCAGCAGCGTAGAGCAGGAAAGAGATACGCAGTATTTT. It encodes CASSVEQERDTQYF.

The chain combines TRBV5-1 with TRBJ2-1, with TRBD2 matching 16 bases. The CDR3 spans 18 residues. The V and J ends lost 2 bases and 4 bases, in that order; junction bases with no gene match: 6. CDR1 is SGHRS, CDR2 YFSETQ, per germline. CDR3 sequence reads: CASSFGTSGRVAYNEQFF. CDR3 in DNA: TGCGCCAGCAGCTTCGGGACTAGCGGGAGGGTAGCTTACAATGAGCAGTTCTTC.

The chain has TRBV28 and TRBJ2-5, with D tentatively TRBD1 (7 bases). The CDR3 runs 14 residues. Germline V CDR1 and CDR2: MDHEN, SYDVKM. The ends were cut back, 3 bases at V and 4 bases at J, with 12 bases in the middle. The CDR3 region has the DNA TGTGCCAGCAGTTTTCAGGGGGGCGGAGAGACCCAGTACTTC. Its protein is CASSFQGGGETQYF.

The chain combines TRBV30 with TRBJ1-3; D not certain. The CDR3 length is 15 residues. CDR1 and CDR2 (germline): GTSNPN, SVGIG (reference sequence). V was pared by 2 bases and J by 0 bases, with 11 bases between. CDR3 sequence (DNA): TGTGCCTGGAGTTACGGAGTGAGCTCTGGAAACACCATATATTTT. It codes for CAWSYGVSSGNTIYF.

The chain employs TRBV30 and TRBJ1-6, with TRBD1 as a possible D gene (5 bases). The CDR3 consists of 13 residues. Trimming shortened V by 4 bases and J by 1 base, and 5 bases separated the two germline ends. Germline values: CDR1 GTSNPN, CDR2 SVGIG (reference sequence). This chain's CDR3 is CAWTGSYNSPLHF. The CDR3 bases are TGTGCCTGGACAGGGTCCTATAATTCACCCCTCCACTTT.

In its sample, this clone was seen once. The rearrangement uses TRBV7-2 and TRBJ2-7; 7 bases align to TRBD2. V gave up 5 bases and J gave up 0 bases; unmatched junction bases: 7. Germline CDR1 reads SGHTA; CDR2 reads FQGNSA. The length of the CDR3 is 15 residues. For the CDR3, the DNA is TGTGCCAGCAGCCCAAGCGGGGTGAGCTCCTACGAGCAGTACTTC. Translated: CASSPSGVSSYEQYF.

This clone was counted a few times. The chain has TRBV7-6 and TRBJ1-4; 7 positions agree with TRBD1. This CDR3 spans 15 amino acids. V lost 6 bases, J lost 5 bases, and 9 bases stayed unmatched. Per the germline V gene, CDR1 is SGHVS and CDR2 is FNYEAQ. The CDR3 is CASSYSGQTNEKLFF. DNA of the CDR3: TGTGCCAGCAGTTACTCGGGACAGACAAATGAAAAACTGTTTTTT.

V and J are TRBV19 and TRBJ2-7; D might be TRBD2 (5 bases). Germline CDR1 is LNHDA and CDR2 is SQIVND (reference sequence). V was pared by 4 bases and J by 5 bases, with 12 bases between. The CDR3 runs to 13 residues. As DNA, the CDR3 is TGTGCCAGTAGTACCCTACTAGTTGACGAGCAGTACTTC. Its protein is CASSTLLVDEQYF.

V usage is TRBV27 and J usage is TRBJ1-5; unclear D gene. The V gene's germline CDR1 is MNHEY and CDR2 SMNVEV (reference sequence). The CDR3 has 13 amino acids. The V end was cut by 6 bases, the J end by 11 bases, with 17 bases between. The CDR3 is CASSRADVLSQHF. For the CDR3, the DNA is TGTGCCAGCAGCCGCGCGGATGTTCTATCCCAGCATTTT.